This TCR beta chain was observed in a study of blood T cell repertoires in COVID-19. Germline values: CDR1 LGHDT, CDR2 YNNKEL (reference sequence). The CDR3 spans 16 residues. After removal of 4 bases from V and 1 base from J, the junction contained 6 bases not matched to a gene. Measured with immunoSEQ multiplex PCR; TCRdb has only the in-frame clones, and not every one. The sample records fewer than 250,000 clones, 75% to 90% being singletons. This TCR was sampled from a woman between 70 and 85 years old with active or convalescent COVID-19. The gene calls are TRBV3-1 (or the pseudogene TRBV3-2) and TRBJ2-1; TRBD2 matches 8 bases. Sequenced: peripheral blood. The CDR3 nucleotides read TGTGCCAGCAGCCTCGGACTAGCTGTATCCTACAATGAGCAGTTCTTC. Its translation: CASSLGLAVSYNEQFF.